A selection of T cell receptor beta chains follows, all from one sample in a study of T cell responses to AZD1222 COVID-19 vaccine. TCRdb's table, derived via immunoSEQ multiplex PCR, lists solely in-frame clones and lacks some. Here the sample spans approximately 210,000 clones, about 95% being singletons. The starting material was peripheral blood, obtained 28 days after the second dose of the MenACWY control vaccine. These receptors all come from an adult who received the MenACWY meningococcal vaccine as a control. The CDR3 runs from the conserved cysteine through the conserved F or W.

>TRBV4-1|TRBJ2-7
CASSPYAVKTGGTYEQYF
>TRBV14|TRBJ2-5
CASSQEAPETQYF
>TRBV7-2|TRBJ2-7
CASSSGLAGGYEQYF
>TRBV15|TRBJ1-1
CATSRDPPGNTEAFF
>TRBV19|TRBJ1-5
CASSAVRGGPQHF
>TRBV10-3|TRBJ2-5
CAIRGKTGPQETQYF
>TRBV9|TRBJ2-3
CASSVDGRGTDTQYF
>TRBV6-5|TRBJ1-2
CASRARGHGYTF
>TRBV5-1|TRBJ2-5
CASSLVGTSVQETQYF
>TRBV5-4|TRBJ2-7
CASSLAGGDEQYF
>TRBV28|TRBJ2-1
CASSFWRGDNEQFF
>TRBV6-5|TRBJ1-1
CASSYKGFRFTEAFF
>TRBV28|TRBJ2-1
CASSSPNNNEQFF
>TRBV5-4|TRBJ1-1
CASSLFGRRTEAFF
>TRBV5-6|TRBJ1-5
CASSSLEREGNQPQHF
>TRBV5-6|TRBJ1-6
CASSRDRGSYNSPLHF
>TRBV27|TRBJ2-7
CASSLGPAGGSYEQYF
>TRBV20-1|TRBJ1-2
CSASRSRPDEGAYGYTF
>TRBV27|TRBJ2-6
CASRGGLQVSGANVLTF
>TRBV12-5|TRBJ2-7
CASALRAGLADPYEQYF
>TRBV11-2|TRBJ1-6
CASSSQGQGNSPLHF
>TRBV27|TRBJ2-2
CASSWGLANTGELFF
>TRBV6-5|TRBJ2-6
CGIGRGSGANVLTF
>TRBV4-3|TRBJ2-1
CASSQDASGNEQFF
>TRBV6-5|TRBJ2-3
CASGLAELDTQYF
>TRBV13|TRBJ1-2
CASSLVRDLYGYTF
>TRBV25-1|TRBJ2-1
CASSDKGLSSSYNEQFF
>TRBV7-8|TRBJ2-3
CASSFLSSTDTQYF
>TRBV5-4|TRBJ2-5
CASSLQGQGSETQYF
>TRBV28|TRBJ1-5
CASSFEGVIQPQHF
>TRBV7-2|TRBJ1-5
CASSPGMYSNQPQHF
>TRBV28|TRBJ1-2
CASSFVPTATRGYTF
>TRBV2|TRBJ2-2
CASSEEGYTGELFF